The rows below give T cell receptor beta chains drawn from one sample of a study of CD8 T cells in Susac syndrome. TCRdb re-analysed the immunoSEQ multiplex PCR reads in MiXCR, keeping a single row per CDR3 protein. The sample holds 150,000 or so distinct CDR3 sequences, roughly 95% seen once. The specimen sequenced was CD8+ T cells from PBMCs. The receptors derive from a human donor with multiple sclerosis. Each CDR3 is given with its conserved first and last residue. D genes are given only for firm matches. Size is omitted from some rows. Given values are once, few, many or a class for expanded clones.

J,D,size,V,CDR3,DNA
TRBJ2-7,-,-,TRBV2,CASIWEPFSYEQYF,TGTGCCAGCATCTGGGAACCTTTCTCCTACGAGCAGTACTTC
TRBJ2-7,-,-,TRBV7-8,CASSYNSLHEQYF,TGTGCCAGCAGCTATAACAGTTTACACGAGCAGTACTTC
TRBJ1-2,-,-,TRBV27,CASPSEGGAPNYGYTF,TGTGCCAGCCCATCGGAGGGGGGGGCTCCGAACTATGGCTACACCTTC
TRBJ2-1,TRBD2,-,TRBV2,CASTPGLASYNEQFF,TGTGCCAGCACACCGGGACTAGCTTCTTACAATGAGCAGTTCTTC
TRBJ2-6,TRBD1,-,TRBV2,CASSTTGTESSGANVLTF,TGTGCCAGCAGTACCACCGGGACAGAATCCTCTGGGGCCAACGTCCTGACTTTC
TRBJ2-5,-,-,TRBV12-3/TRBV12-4,CASSPYRERRETQYF,TGTGCCAGCAGTCCATACAGGGAGCGTAGGGAGACCCAGTACTTC
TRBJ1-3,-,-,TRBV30,CAWSGSTGNTIYF,TGTGCCTGGAGTGGAAGTACTGGAAACACCATATATTTT
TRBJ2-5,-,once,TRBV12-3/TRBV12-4,CASSVPMGRQETQYF,TGTGCCAGCAGCGTACCTATGGGCAGACAAGAGACCCAGTACTTC
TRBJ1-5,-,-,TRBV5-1,CASRPTLGQPQHF,TGCGCCAGCAGACCGACCCTCGGGCAGCCCCAGCATTTT
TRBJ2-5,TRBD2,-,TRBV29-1,CSVEDLGAGGLETQYF,TGCAGCGTTGAAGATCTGGGAGCGGGGGGACTTGAGACCCAGTACTTC
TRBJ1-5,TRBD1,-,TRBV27,CASSPTGVGQPQHF,TGTGCCAGCAGCCCTACAGGGGTCGGACAGCCCCAGCATTTT
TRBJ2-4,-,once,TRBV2,CASMGDLAFAKNIQYF,TGTGCCAGCATGGGAGATCTGGCGTTTGCCAAAAACATTCAGTACTTC
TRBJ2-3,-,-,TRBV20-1,CSARDPALQIIADTQYF,TGCAGTGCTAGAGATCCCGCCCTACAGATCATCGCAGATACGCAGTATTTT
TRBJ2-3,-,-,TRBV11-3,CASSTRDSTDTQYF,TGTGCCAGCAGCACCCGGGACAGCACAGATACGCAGTATTTT
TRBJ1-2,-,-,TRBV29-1,CSVEWSVANYGYTF,TGCAGCGTTGAATGGTCAGTTGCTAACTATGGCTACACCTTC
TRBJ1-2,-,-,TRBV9,CASSPSRTPTRGYTF,TGTGCCAGCAGCCCGAGCCGGACACCAACTCGAGGCTACACCTTC
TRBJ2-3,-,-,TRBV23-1,CASSQETHRMISTTDTQYF,TGCGCCAGCAGTCAAGAAACCCACAGAATGATATCCACCACAGATACGCAGTATTTT
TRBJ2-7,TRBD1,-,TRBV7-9,CASSWTGLEQYF,TGTGCCAGCAGCTGGACAGGTCTCGAGCAGTACTTC
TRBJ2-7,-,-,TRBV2,CASGLLLKNEQYF,TGTGCCAGCGGACTTCTTTTAAAGAACGAGCAGTACTTC
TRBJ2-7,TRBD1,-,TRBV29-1,CSVEMTGKLDEQYF,TGCAGCGTTGAAATGACAGGGAAATTGGACGAGCAGTACTTC
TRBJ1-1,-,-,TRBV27,CASSYGREAFF,TGTGCCAGCAGTTACGGACGGGAAGCTTTCTTT
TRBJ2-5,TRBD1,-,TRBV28,CASRDRGQETQYF,TGTGCCAGCAGGGACAGGGGACAAGAGACCCAGTACTTC
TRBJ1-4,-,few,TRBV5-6,CASSLGDEKLFF,TGTGCCAGCAGCTTGGGGGATGAAAAACTGTTTTTT
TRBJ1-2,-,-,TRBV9,CASSVAERGGYTF,TGTGCCAGCAGCGTAGCCGAGCGGGGAGGCTACACCTTC
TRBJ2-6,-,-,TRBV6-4,CASSDSTGSGANVLTF,TGTGCCAGCAGTGACTCGACAGGCTCTGGGGCCAACGTCCTGACTTTC
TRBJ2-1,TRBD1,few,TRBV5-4,CASSLGQGADEQFF,TGTGCCAGCAGCCTTGGACAGGGGGCCGATGAGCAGTTCTTC
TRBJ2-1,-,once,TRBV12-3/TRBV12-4,CASSFGYSEQFF,TGTGCCAGCAGTTTTGGGTACTCTGAGCAGTTCTTC
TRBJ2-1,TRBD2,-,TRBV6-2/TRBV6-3,CASGGVYNEQFF,TGTGCTAGCGGGGGTGTGTACAATGAGCAGTTCTTC
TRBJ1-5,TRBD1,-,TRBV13,CASSAGPGQGGQPQHF,TGTGCCAGCAGTGCAGGGCCCGGACAGGGTGGGCAGCCCCAGCATTTT
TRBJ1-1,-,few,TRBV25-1,CASSRGSNTEAFF,TGTGCCAGCAGCCGGGGCTCCAACACTGAAGCTTTCTTT
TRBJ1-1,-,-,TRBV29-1,CSVAWENTEAFF,TGCAGCGTTGCTTGGGAGAACACTGAAGCTTTCTTT
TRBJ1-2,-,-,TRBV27,CASSLWEGYGYTF,TGTGCCAGCAGTTTATGGGAGGGCTATGGCTACACCTTC
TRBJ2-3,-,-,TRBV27,CASSLSGTDTQYF,TGTGCCAGCAGTTTATCGGGCACAGATACGCAGTATTTT
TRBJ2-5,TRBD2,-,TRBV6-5,CASSYPRELAGPHYQETQYF,TGTGCCAGCAGTTACCCCAGGGAACTAGCGGGGCCCCACTACCAAGAGACCCAGTACTTC
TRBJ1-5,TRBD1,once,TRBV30,CAWSVGTGGQPQHF,TGTGCCTGGAGTGTGGGGACAGGGGGGCAGCCCCAGCATTTT
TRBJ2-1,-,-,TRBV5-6,CASGTRQVRWGEQFF,TGTGCCAGCGGGACTCGACAGGTGAGATGGGGTGAGCAGTTCTTC
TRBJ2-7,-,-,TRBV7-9,CASSFTGSPYEQYF,TGTGCCAGCAGCTTCACAGGGTCCCCTTACGAGCAGTACTTC
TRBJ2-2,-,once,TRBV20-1,CSARGSTGELFF,TGCAGTGCTAGGGGGAGCACCGGGGAGCTGTTTTTT
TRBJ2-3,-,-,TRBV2,CASSEARLSTDTQYF,TGTGCCAGCAGTGAAGCTCGACTGAGCACAGATACGCAGTATTTT
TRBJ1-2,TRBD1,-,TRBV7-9,CASGTTGRDGYTF,TGTGCCAGCGGTACGACAGGGAGGGATGGCTACACCTTC
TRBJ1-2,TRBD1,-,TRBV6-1,CASRGGTDGYTF,TGTGCCAGCAGGGGGGGGACAGACGGCTACACCTTC
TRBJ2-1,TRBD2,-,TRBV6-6,CASTKRLALPYNEQFF,TGTGCCAGTACAAAGCGACTAGCTCTCCCCTACAATGAGCAGTTCTTC
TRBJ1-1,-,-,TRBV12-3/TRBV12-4,CASSPPVYSDTEAFF,TGTGCCAGCAGTCCTCCCGTATATTCGGACACTGAAGCTTTCTTT
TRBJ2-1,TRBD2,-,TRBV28,CASSFGLAGNEQFF,TGTGCCAGCAGTTTCGGACTAGCGGGGAATGAGCAGTTCTTC
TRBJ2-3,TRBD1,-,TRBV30,CAWSGDATGRLTDTQYF,TGTGCCTGGAGTGGGGACGCGACAGGGCGACTCACAGATACGCAGTATTTT
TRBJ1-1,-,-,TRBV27,CASSLQGWGTEAFF,TGTGCCAGCAGTTTACAGGGTTGGGGCACTGAAGCTTTCTTT
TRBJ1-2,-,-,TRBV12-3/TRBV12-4,CASSLPPRPGYTF,TGTGCCAGCAGTTTGCCTCCCCGTCCGGGCTACACCTTC
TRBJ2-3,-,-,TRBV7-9,CASRGILTDTQYF,TGTGCCAGCAGAGGCATCCTCACAGATACGCAGTATTTT
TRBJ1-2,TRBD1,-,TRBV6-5,CASSSGQIYGYTF,TGTGCCAGCAGTTCGGGACAGATCTATGGCTACACCTTC
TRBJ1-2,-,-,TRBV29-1,CSVEEGGGYGYTF,TGCAGCGTTGAGGAGGGCGGGGGCTATGGCTACACCTTC
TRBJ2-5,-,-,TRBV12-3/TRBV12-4,CASSNLETQYF,TGTGCCAGCAGTAACTTGGAGACCCAGTACTTC
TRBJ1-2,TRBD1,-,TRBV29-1,CSVAGQGVSYGYTF,TGCAGCGTTGCGGGACAGGGAGTAAGCTATGGCTACACCTTC
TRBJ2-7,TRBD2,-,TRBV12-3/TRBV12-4,CASSSGGGAYEQYF,TGTGCCAGCAGTTCCGGCGGGGGGGCCTACGAGCAGTACTTC
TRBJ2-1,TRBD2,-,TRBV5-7,CASSLDGRTSGVHEQFF,TGTGCCAGCAGCTTGGATGGGCGGACTAGCGGGGTCCATGAGCAGTTCTTC
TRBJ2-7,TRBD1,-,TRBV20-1,CSAAGTGSYEQYF,TGCAGTGCCGCCGGGACAGGGTCCTACGAGCAGTACTTC
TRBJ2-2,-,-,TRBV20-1,CSARPLTTGELFF,TGCAGTGCTAGACCACTGACCACCGGGGAGCTGTTTTTT
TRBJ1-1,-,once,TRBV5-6,CASSVAGQNTEAFF,TGTGCCAGCAGCGTAGCGGGACAGAACACTGAAGCTTTCTTT
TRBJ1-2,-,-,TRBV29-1,CSVDNRERGYTF,TGCAGCGTTGACAACAGGGAAAGGGGCTACACCTTC
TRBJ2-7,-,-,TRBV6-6,CASTTGQFYEQYF,TGTGCCAGCACCACTGGACAGTTCTACGAGCAGTACTTC
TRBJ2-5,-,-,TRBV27,CASSPGDRQETQYF,TGTGCCAGCAGTCCGGGGGACAGACAAGAGACCCAGTACTTC